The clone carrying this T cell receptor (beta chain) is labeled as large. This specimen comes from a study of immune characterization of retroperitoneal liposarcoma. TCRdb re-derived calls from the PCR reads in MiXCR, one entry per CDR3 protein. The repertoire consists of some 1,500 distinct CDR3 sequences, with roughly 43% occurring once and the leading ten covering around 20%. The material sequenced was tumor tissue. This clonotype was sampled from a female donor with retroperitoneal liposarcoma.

CDR3 DNA sequence: TGTGCCAGCAACCCCGGGGGTGTGACCTACGAGCAGTTCTTC. Residues: CASNPGGVTYEQFF. The gene calls are TRBV7-2 and TRBJ2-1; possible D gene TRBD2, 6 bases. Between the trimmed V and J ends, which lost 7 bases and 10 bases, there was a span of 20 bases. CDR3 length: 14 amino acids. Germline loops: CDR1 SGHTA, CDR2 FQGNSA. Supplemented by reference TRBV7-2 and TRBJ2-1, the full variable domain reads GAGVSQSPSNKVTEKGKDVELRCDPISGHTALYWYRQSLGQGLEFLIYFQGNSAPDKSGLPSDRFSAERTGGSVSTLTIQRTQQEDSAVYLCASNPGGVTYEQFFGPGTRLTVL.